This TCR beta chain was captured by sequencing in a study of T cell changes during pregnancy in multiple sclerosis. This clone was seen only a few times. Clones were read by immunoSEQ multiplex PCR, and TCRdb kept only the in-frame ones, dropping some. This sample carries over 50,000 clones, about nine tenths of them seen once, and the ten largest clones take 0.85% to 0.95%. Trimming removed 7 bases from V and 4 bases from J, with 19 bases in between. CDR3 size: 15 residues. Germline CDR1 is SGHTA and CDR2 is FQGNSA. This TCR was sampled from a female donor in good health, enrolled as a control in a pregnancy study. The sequencing here drew on peripheral blood, taken in the first trimester of pregnancy. V gene TRBV7-2 combines with J gene TRBJ1-2; maybe TRBD1 (6 bases). The CDR3 sequence is CASTYTTGPSYGYTF. CDR3 nucleotides: TGTGCCAGCACCTATACTACAGGGCCCTCCTATGGCTACACCTTC. The entire variable domain, with the rest obtained from reference TRBV7-2 and TRBJ1-2, is as follows: GAGVSQSPSNKVTEKGKDVELRCDPISGHTALYWYRQSLGQGLEFLIYFQGNSAPDKSGLPSDRFSAERTGGSVSTLTIQRTQQEDSAVYLCASTYTTGPSYGYTFGSGTRLTVV.